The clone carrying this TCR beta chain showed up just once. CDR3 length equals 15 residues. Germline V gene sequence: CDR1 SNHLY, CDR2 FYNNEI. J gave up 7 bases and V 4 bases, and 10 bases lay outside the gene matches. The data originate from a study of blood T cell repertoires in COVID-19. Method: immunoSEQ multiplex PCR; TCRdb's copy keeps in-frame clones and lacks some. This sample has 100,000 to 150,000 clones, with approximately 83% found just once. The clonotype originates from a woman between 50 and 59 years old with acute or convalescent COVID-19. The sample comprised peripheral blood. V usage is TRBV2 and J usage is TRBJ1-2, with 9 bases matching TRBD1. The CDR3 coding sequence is TGTGCCAGCAGTGCAGGTGGACAGGGGAATCGTGGCTACACCTTC. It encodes CASSAGGQGNRGYTF.